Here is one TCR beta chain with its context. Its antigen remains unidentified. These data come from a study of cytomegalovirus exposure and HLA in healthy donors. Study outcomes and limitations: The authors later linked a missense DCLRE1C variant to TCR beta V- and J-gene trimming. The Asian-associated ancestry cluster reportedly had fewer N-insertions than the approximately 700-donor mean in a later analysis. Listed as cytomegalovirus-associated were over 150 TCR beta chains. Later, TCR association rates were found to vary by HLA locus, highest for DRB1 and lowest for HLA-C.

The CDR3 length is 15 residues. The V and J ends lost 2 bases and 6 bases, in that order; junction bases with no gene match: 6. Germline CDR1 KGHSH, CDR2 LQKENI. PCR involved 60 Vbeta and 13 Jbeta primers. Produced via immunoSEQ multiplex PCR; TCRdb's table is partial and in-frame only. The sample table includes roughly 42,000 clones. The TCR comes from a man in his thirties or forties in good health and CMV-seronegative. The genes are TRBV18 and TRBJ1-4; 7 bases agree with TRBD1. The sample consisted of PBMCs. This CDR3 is CASSPMVGGDEKLFF. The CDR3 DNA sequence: TGTGCCAGCTCACCAATGGTAGGGGGCGATGAAAAACTGTTTTTT.